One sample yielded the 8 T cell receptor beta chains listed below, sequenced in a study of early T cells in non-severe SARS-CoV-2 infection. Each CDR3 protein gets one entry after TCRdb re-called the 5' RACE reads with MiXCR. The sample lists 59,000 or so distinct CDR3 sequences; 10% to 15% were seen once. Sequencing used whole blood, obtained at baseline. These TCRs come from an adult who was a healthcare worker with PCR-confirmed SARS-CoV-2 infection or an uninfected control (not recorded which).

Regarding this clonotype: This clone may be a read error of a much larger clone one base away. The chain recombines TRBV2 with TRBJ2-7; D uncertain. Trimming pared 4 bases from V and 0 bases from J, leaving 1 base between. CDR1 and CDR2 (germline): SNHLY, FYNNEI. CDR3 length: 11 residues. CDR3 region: CASSVSYEQYF. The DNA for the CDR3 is TGTGCCAGCAGTGTCTCCTACGAGCAGTACTTC.

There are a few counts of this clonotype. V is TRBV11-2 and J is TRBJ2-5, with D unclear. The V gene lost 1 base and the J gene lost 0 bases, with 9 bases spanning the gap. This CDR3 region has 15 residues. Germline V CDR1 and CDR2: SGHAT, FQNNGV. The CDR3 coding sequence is TGTGCCAGCAGCTTAGGATTCGGTGACCAAGAGACCCAGTACTTC. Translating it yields CASSLGFGDQETQYF.

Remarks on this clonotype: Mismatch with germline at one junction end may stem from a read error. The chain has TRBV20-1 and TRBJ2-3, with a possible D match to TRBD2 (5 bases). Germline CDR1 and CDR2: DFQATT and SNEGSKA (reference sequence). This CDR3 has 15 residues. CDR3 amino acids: CSARDPAESTDTQYF. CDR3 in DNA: TGCAGTGCTAGAGACCCAGCGGAAAGCACTGATACGCAGTATTTT.

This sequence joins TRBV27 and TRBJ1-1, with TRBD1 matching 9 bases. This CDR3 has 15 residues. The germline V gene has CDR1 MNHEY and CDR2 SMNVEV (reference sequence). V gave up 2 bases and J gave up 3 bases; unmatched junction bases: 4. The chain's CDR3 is CASSLVDRGDTEAFF. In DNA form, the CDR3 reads TGTGCCAGCAGTTTAGTCGACAGGGGGGACACTGAAGCTTTCTTT.

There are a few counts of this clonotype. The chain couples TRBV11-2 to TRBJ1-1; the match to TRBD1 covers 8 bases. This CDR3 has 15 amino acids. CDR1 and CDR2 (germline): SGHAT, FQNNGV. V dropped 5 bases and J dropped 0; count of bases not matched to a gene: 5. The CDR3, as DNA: TGTGCCAGCAGCCCTGGACAGGGCTTGAACACTGAAGCTTTCTTT. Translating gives CASSPGQGLNTEAFF.

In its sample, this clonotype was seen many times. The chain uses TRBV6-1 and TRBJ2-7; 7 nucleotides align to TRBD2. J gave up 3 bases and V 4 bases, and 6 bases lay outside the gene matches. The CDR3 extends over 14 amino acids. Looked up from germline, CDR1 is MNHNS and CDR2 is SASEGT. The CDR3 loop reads CASSVGGENYEQYF. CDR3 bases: TGTGCCAGCAGTGTTGGGGGGGAAAACTACGAGCAGTACTTC.

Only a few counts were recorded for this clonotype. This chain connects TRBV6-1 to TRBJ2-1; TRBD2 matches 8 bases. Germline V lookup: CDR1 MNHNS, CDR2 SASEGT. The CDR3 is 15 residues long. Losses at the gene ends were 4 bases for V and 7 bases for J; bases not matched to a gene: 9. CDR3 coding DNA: TGTGCCAGCAGTGCCCTCGGGACTAGGATAAATGAGCAGTTCTTC. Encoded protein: CASSALGTRINEQFF.

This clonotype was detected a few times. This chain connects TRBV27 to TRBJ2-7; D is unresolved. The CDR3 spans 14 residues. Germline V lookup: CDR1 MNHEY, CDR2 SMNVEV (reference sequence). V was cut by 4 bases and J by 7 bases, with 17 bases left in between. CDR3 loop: CASSSLSPGLEQYF. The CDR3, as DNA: TGTGCCAGCAGTTCCCTTTCTCCTGGGTTGGAGCAGTACTTC.